This section outlines one T cell receptor beta chain sequence together with its context. The CDR3 consists of 14 residues. Germline V gene sequence: CDR1 MDHEN, CDR2 SYDVKM. Trimming left V 6 bases short and J 5 bases short, with 13 bases between. This sample was taken from a study of PD-1 blockade in classical Hodgkin lymphoma. The patients all showed relapse after autologous stem cell transplantation, while their brentuximab vedotin exposure varied. The table came from immunoSEQ multiplex PCR; TCRdb's copy has only in-frame clones and leaves some out. Here the sample spans about 46,000 clones, around 70% being singletons.

The chain is built from TRBV28 and TRBJ1-4; unclear D gene. The TCR was taken from a human donor with classical Hodgkin lymphoma. The sequencing here drew on peripheral blood mononuclear cells (PBMCs), taken at baseline. CDR3 loop: CASSKDRLNEKLFF. The CDR3 DNA follows: TGTGCCAGCAGCAAGGACCGCCTAAATGAAAAACTGTTTTTT.